Listed here are 6 T cell receptor beta chains from one sample, sequenced in a study of T cells in Graves' hyperthyroidism and ophthalmopathy. There were TCR beta CDR3 regions amplified from RNA transcripts. First-round RT-PCR of the TCR CDR3 relied on the HTBI primer set. TCRdb re-derived calls from the multiplex PCR reads in MiXCR, one entry per CDR3 protein. The data show 700,000 to 950,000 distinct CDR3 sequences, about a third seen once. The sequenced sample was blood. Every receptor here comes from a middle-aged woman with Graves' hyperthyroidism.

This clonotype was found a few times. The V call is TRBV6-5, the J call TRBJ1-1, with 7 bases lining up with TRBD1. CDR1 is MNHEY, CDR2 SVGAGI, per germline. J was trimmed by 0 bases and V by 5 bases; bases with no gene match: 6. The CDR3 loop spans 15 amino acids. The CDR3 here is CASSTGTVMNTEAFF. CDR3 DNA sequence: TGTGCCAGCAGTACCGGGACAGTAATGAACACTGAAGCTTTCTTT.

Points on this clonotype: Its ends do not fully match the called genes, so a read error is possible. This rearrangement joins TRBV9 to TRBJ2-5, with TRBD2 as a possible D gene (7 bases). The CDR3 consists of 14 residues. Germline-derived CDR1 and CDR2 are SGDLS and YYNGEE. The CDR3 spells CACSARGGRETQYF. The CDR3 DNA reads TGTGCCTGCAGCGCTAGGGGGGGGCGGGAGACCCAGTACTTC.

J is TRBJ1-4 and V is TRBV20-1; 10 positions agree with TRBD1. With V trimmed by 6 bases and J by 0 bases, 7 bases remained unmatched. The CDR3 spans 16 residues. Germline V lookup: CDR1 DFQATT, CDR2 SNEGSKA (reference sequence). The CDR3 bases are TGCAGTGCAGCCGGGACAGGGGCCGCAACTAATGAAAAACTGTTTTTT. It codes for CSAAGTGAATNEKLFF.

The sample holds many counts of this clonotype. V is TRBV10-3 and J is TRBJ1-5; D remains ambiguous. Germline CDR1 is ENHRY and CDR2 is SYGVKD. CDR3 length equals 15 residues. Trimming shortened V by 0 bases and J by 3 bases, and 9 bases separated the two germline ends. CDR3 in amino acids: CAISESSGINQPQHF. DNA of the CDR3: TGTGCCATCAGTGAGTCGTCCGGGATCAATCAGCCCCAGCATTTT.

V gene TRBV29-1 combines with J gene TRBJ1-1, with no clear D. This CDR3 has 11 residues. CDR1 SQVTM and CDR2 ANQGSEA come from the germline V gene. CDR3 loop: CRGSKNTEAFF. CDR3 nucleotides: TGCAGGGGGTCCAAGAACACTGAAGCTTTCTTT.

In its sample, this clonotype was seen many times. The junction does not match germline at one end; this may be a read error. The chain uses TRBV10-3 and TRBJ2-2, with 8 positions matching TRBD1. The CDR3 contains 16 residues. CDR1 ENHRY and CDR2 SYGVKD come from the germline V gene. The CDR3, as DNA: TGTGCCAGCAGTGAGGCAAGGACAGGGAAGGTCGGGGAGCTGTTTTTT. Protein product: CASSEARTGKVGELFF.